In this sample, the clone carrying this TCR beta chain turned up many times. At the DNA level, this CDR3 is encoded by other sequences in the same sample as well. The sample comes from a study of blood T cell repertoires in COVID-19. Overall study context: Samples of COVID-19 (acute and convalescent) were obtained from the United States, Italy and Spain. Sources were T cells, B-cell-depleted T cells, or PBMCs; the material itself was cDNA or gDNA.

Seattle patients were enrolled during active infection and followed longitudinally. Original processing notes: Counts of nucleated cells, estimated from reference gene primer amplification, were obtained. Here immunoSEQ multiplex PCR was the method, and the copy in TCRdb shows in-frame clones only, minus some. V and J calls plus clone size are reproduced from that table; the DNA served to infer D and trimming. The sample contains about 170,000 clones, 70% to 90% of which appear only once. Germline lookup yields CDR1 LGHDT and CDR2 YNNKEL (reference sequence). The CDR3 runs to 14 residues. V was clipped by 1 base and J by 1 base, with 6 bases between them.

The chain employs TRBV3-1 (or the pseudogene TRBV3-2) and TRBJ2-3, with D maybe TRBD2 (5 bases). This TCR came from an older woman with COVID-19, enrolled during active disease. Sequencing input: peripheral blood. The CDR3 loop is CASSQGLRTDTQYF. CDR3 DNA sequence: TGTGCCAGCAGCCAAGGACTACGCACAGATACGCAGTATTTT.